This T cell receptor beta chain was found in a study of blood T cell repertoires in COVID-19 (dated by TCRdb to the early 2020s). Study-level background: Samples covering the acute and convalescent phases of COVID-19 were provided by collaborators in the United States, Italy and Spain. Subjects who had been exposed to COVID-19, were actively infected with it, or had recovered from it provided the deeply sampled blood TCRbeta repertoires that made up the dataset. Nearly every sample came with metadata listing a de-identified subject ID, COVID-19 status, age in years and sex. Where available, HLA class I and class II types were obtained from metadata supplied by the sample provider rather than from assay-based typing. Samples were obtained from the ongoing ImmuneRACE study (first 160 participants) and from about 1,300 subjects provided by 6 global collaborators. The repertoires were made available in a free public database intended to serve as a resource for research on the immune response to SARS-CoV-2. The prospective study material was composed of cDNA or gDNA derived from T cells, B-cell-depleted T cells, or PBMCs. Study-wide conclusions, independent of this receptor: The quantity of clinical and demographic metadata differed by source and by participant and was supplied without curation.

TCRbeta CDR3 regions were amplified from genomic DNA by means of the immunoSEQ Assay, a bias-controlled multiplex PCR. The study's own analysis went as follows. Nucleated cell counts per sample were estimated from amplification of reference gene primers within the assay. To quantify the absolute abundance of each unique TCRbeta CDR3 rearrangement, sequence reads were collapsed and filtered. For each sample, productive Simpson clonality was calculated as the square root of Simpson's diversity index across productive rearrangements. TCRdb obtained this table from immuneACCESS and retained in-frame rearrangements with V and J assigned. These tables miss some clones; where compared with another copy, unresolved V genes account for less than half of the shortfall, and the remainder is unexplained. That table gives V, J and clone size, and the DNA gave D and trimming. The sample table records just over 50,000 clones; roughly nine tenths of these occur just once. The ten top clones hold roughly 15% of the sample.

Concerning this clone itself: The target of this receptor is not known. No much larger clone is present one base from it, and per-base qualities are unavailable.

V sheds 4 bases and J sheds 4 bases, leaving 5 bases between their ends. Looking up the germline V gene (reference sequence) yields CDR1 LNHDA and CDR2 SQIVND. CDR3 length: 11 amino acids, cysteine to phenylalanine. CDR3 DNA is the only sequence kept; it has 33 bases, read in frame from the first base. Collaborating institutions collected whole blood in K2EDTA tubes following their own protocols. For TCRbeta analysis, collaborators shipped samples as frozen whole blood, isolated PBMCs, or DNA extracted from either of those sample types. The origin of this receptor is a human donor with active COVID-19. The donor label of this sample is uncertain. The sample consisted of peripheral blood. The chain couples TRBV19 to TRBJ2-7; TRBD2 is a possible D gene, resting on 5 matching bases. The DNA sequence follows: TGTGCCAGTAGTACGGGATACGAGCAGTACTTC. The encoded protein is CASSTGYEQYF.